These 30 T cell receptor beta chains originate from one sample sequenced in a study of Graves' ophthalmopathy and Graves' hyperthyroidism. RNA transcripts were the source from which TCR beta CDR3 regions were amplified. Following a first-round RT-PCR that used HTBI primers, a second-round multiplex PCR was carried out. TCRdb re-called the multiplex PCR reads through MiXCR, storing one row per CDR3 protein. The sample contains about 740,000 distinct CDR3 sequences, approximately 40% of which appear only once. Source material: peripheral blood. Receptors originate from an adult man with Graves' ophthalmopathy.

This clonotype was counted once. Being one base from a much bigger clone, this may be a read error. This chain joins TRBV7-9 and TRBJ2-6; tentatively, D is TRBD2 (5 bases). Deletions cut 11 bases from V and 3 bases from J, with 8 bases between. The CDR3 runs to 12 residues. CDR1 is SEHNR and CDR2 is FQNEAQ in the germline V gene (reference sequence). CDR3 loop: CAGGYGANVLTF. CDR3 nucleotide sequence: TGTGCCGGCGGGTATGGGGCCAACGTCCTGACTTTC. The whole variable domain, filled in from reference TRBV7-9 and TRBJ2-6, reads DTGVSQNPRHKITKRGQNVTFRCDPISEHNRLYWYRQTLGQGPEFLTYFQNEAQLEKSRLLSDRFSAERPKGSFSTLEIQRTEQGDSAMYLCAGGYGANVLTFGAGSRLTVL.

The chain has TRBV5-1 and TRBJ1-5; the D gene is possibly TRBD1 (5 bases). Germline V gives CDR1 SGHRS, CDR2 YFSETQ. The CDR3 loop spans 15 amino acids. Trimming cost V 5 bases and J 2 bases, with 14 bases left between them. The CDR3 spells CASRGGVQGNQPQHF. The CDR3 bases are TGCGCCAGCAGGGGGGGGGTCCAGGGCAATCAGCCCCAGCATTTT. The full variable domain, its missing parts supplied by reference TRBV5-1 and TRBJ1-5, is KAGVTQTPRYLIKTRGQQVTLSCSPISGHRSVSWYQQTPGQGLQFLFEYFSETQRNKGNFPGRFSGRQFSNSRSEMNVSTLELGDSALYLCASRGGVQGNQPQHFGDGTRLSIL.

This clonotype was picked up a small number of times. The V call is TRBV20-1, the J call TRBJ1-1; 9 nucleotides align to TRBD1. The CDR3 runs 17 residues. CDR1 is DFQATT, CDR2 SNEGSKA, per germline (reference sequence). The V segment lost 2 bases and the J segment 4 bases; nucleotides outside the gene matches: 14. CDR3 region: CSARSPEGQGYGTEAFF. The CDR3 DNA sequence: TGCAGTGCTAGAAGCCCTGAAGGACAGGGGTATGGCACTGAAGCTTTCTTT.

This clonotype has ten or more counts. V and J are TRBV29-1 and TRBJ1-3; D might be TRBD1 (5 bases). V gave up 6 bases and J gave up 0 bases, with 12 bases separating them. This CDR3 is built from 14 residues. Germline-derived CDR1 and CDR2 are SQVTM and ANQGSEA. CDR3 loop: CSVGDFRSGNTIYF. CDR3 DNA: TGCAGCGTCGGGGACTTTCGCTCTGGAAACACCATATATTTT.

The chain uses TRBV20-1 and TRBJ2-7, with TRBD2 identical over 7 bases. The CDR3 length is 14 residues. CDR1 is DFQATT, CDR2 SNEGSKA, per germline (reference sequence). Trimming took 5 bases from V and 0 from J; bases not matched to a gene: 7. The CDR3 region is CSAPRDYPSYEQYF. The DNA for the CDR3 is TGCAGTGCTCCCCGGGACTACCCCTCCTACGAGCAGTACTTC.

This clonotype occurred a few times. The chain links TRBV9 to TRBJ2-5; perhaps D is TRBD1 or TRBD2 (6 bases each). The CDR3 is 14 residues long. V was trimmed by 0 bases and J by 3 bases, leaving 9 bases between them. Germline V lookup: CDR1 SGDLS, CDR2 YYNGEE. The DNA for the CDR3 is TGTGCCAGCAGCGTAGAAGGGGGGAAAGAGACCCAGTACTTC. Translation gives CASSVEGGKETQYF.

This clonotype appeared many times. The chain carries TRBV29-1 and TRBJ1-1; 11 bases are a match to TRBD1. The CDR3 is 13 residues long. Germline V lookup: CDR1 SQVTM, CDR2 ANQGSEA. Losses at the gene ends were 8 bases for V and 1 base for J; bases not matched to a gene: 3. The CDR3 loop reads CSTGTGGNTEAFF. The CDR3 region has the DNA TGCAGCACGGGGACAGGGGGGAACACTGAAGCTTTCTTT.

V is TRBV9 and J is TRBJ2-7; TRBD1 matches at 9 bases. V lost 0 bases, J lost 3 bases, and 4 bases stayed unmatched. The CDR3 consists of 15 residues. CDR1 SGDLS and CDR2 YYNGEE come from the germline V gene. CDR3 bases: TGTGCCAGCAGCGTAGCGACAGGGGGAGTCTACGAGCAGTACTTC. Translating it yields CASSVATGGVYEQYF.

The table lists this clonotype with a few counts. This chain links TRBV10-3 with TRBJ1-4, with a possible D match to TRBD1 (5 bases). Trimming took off 2 bases at V and 8 bases at J, with 9 bases between the two ends. There are 13 residues in the CDR3. CDR1 and CDR2 (germline): ENHRY, SYGVKD. The CDR3 nucleotides read TGTGCCATCAGTGAGAAGTGGGACGAAAAACTGTTTTTT. Its translation is CAISEKWDEKLFF.

This chain joins TRBV2 and TRBJ2-5, with unresolved D. The CDR3 covers 13 residues. The V end lost 5 bases, the J end lost 4 bases, and 11 bases lay between the germline ends. Germline V gene sequence: CDR1 SNHLY, CDR2 FYNNEI. The CDR3 DNA sequence: TGTGCCAGCAGTTTAATTTGGGGAGAGACCCAGTACTTC. Residues: CASSLIWGETQYF.

A single count supports this clonotype. This chain joins TRBV5-1 and TRBJ1-2; D gene ambiguous. Germline loops: CDR1 SGHRS, CDR2 YFSETQ. V was cut by 2 bases and J by 0 bases, with 17 bases left in between. The CDR3 is 17 residues long. In DNA, the CDR3 is TGCGCCAGCAGCTTAGAGGCAGGCGCAATCGCTAACTATGGCTACACCTTC. Its protein product is CASSLEAGAIANYGYTF.

This clonotype was seen many times. The chain's CDR3 is CASSLMALDSGNTIYF. In DNA, the CDR3 is TGTGCCAGCAGCTTAATGGCGCTGGACTCTGGAAACACCATATATTTT. V usage is TRBV7-9 and J usage is TRBJ1-3; no clear D gene. This CDR3 region has 16 residues. CDR1 and CDR2 (germline): SEHNR, FQNEAQ (reference sequence). Trimming removed 2 bases at V and 0 bases at J, with 11 bases between.

This clonotype was detected only a few times. The chain carries TRBV24-1 and TRBJ1-5; the D is unclear. The CDR3 loop spans 14 amino acids. V was shortened by 11 bases and J by 3 bases, with 16 bases between the two germline ends. CDR1 is KGHDR, CDR2 SFDVKD, per germline. CDR3 region: CASSNGRINQPQHF. The DNA of the CDR3 is TGTGCCAGCAGCAACGGACGGATCAATCAGCCCCAGCATTTT.

This clonotype was recorded a few times. J is TRBJ1-5 and V is TRBV20-1; no reliable D call. This CDR3 is built from 11 residues. The germline V gene encodes CDR1 DFQATT and CDR2 SNEGSKA (reference sequence). Trimming removed 5 bases at V and 5 bases at J, with 7 bases between. CDR3 nucleotides: TGCAGTGCTTCTGTTGATCAGCCCCAGCATTTT. This encodes CSASVDQPQHF.

The table lists this clonotype with many counts. The rearrangement joins TRBV2 to TRBJ1-2; 7 nucleotides line up with TRBD1. This CDR3 contains 15 residues. V trimming: 7 bases; J trimming: 2 bases; junction bases outside the gene matches: 10. Germline V gives CDR1 SNHLY, CDR2 FYNNEI. The CDR3 here is CASTISTGTNYGYTF. DNA for the CDR3: TGTGCCAGCACCATTTCGACAGGGACCAACTATGGCTACACCTTC.

The gene calls are TRBV10-3 and TRBJ2-7; 7 nucleotides match TRBD1. Germline-derived CDR1 and CDR2 are ENHRY and SYGVKD. CDR3 length: 16 residues. V was clipped by 5 bases and J by 5 bases; unmatched bases: 15. CDR3 in amino acids: CAISTGPGQSPNEQYF. The CDR3 nucleotides read TGTGCCATCAGTACAGGTCCGGGACAGTCTCCCAACGAGCAGTACTTC.

V and J are TRBV24-1 and TRBJ1-5, with D uncertain. V lost 6 bases, J lost 2 bases, and 13 bases lay in between. There are 15 residues in the CDR3. CDR1 and CDR2 from the germline V gene are KGHDR and SFDVKD. The CDR3, as DNA: TGTGCCACCAGTTTAGATGGAAAGGGCAATCAGCCCCAGCATTTT. Protein: CATSLDGKGNQPQHF.

The V call is TRBV24-1, the J call TRBJ2-2, with 8 nucleotides matching TRBD1. Germline V lookup: CDR1 KGHDR, CDR2 SFDVKD. The junction had 7 bases not matched to a gene; V was cut back by 4 bases and J by 4 bases. This CDR3 comprises 16 residues. The chain's CDR3 is CATSEAGTGTTGELFF. The CDR3 DNA is TGTGCCACCAGTGAAGCTGGGACAGGAACCACCGGGGAGCTGTTTTTT.

As DNA, the CDR3 is TGCAGCGTTGACCGACTCGGGGAGGTGGCAGATACGCAGTATTTT. This encodes CSVDRLGEVADTQYF. This sequence joins TRBV29-1 and TRBJ2-3, with D tentatively TRBD2 (6 bases). V was pared by 3 bases and J by 4 bases, with 17 bases between. From germline, CDR1 is SQVTM and CDR2 ANQGSEA. CDR3 size: 15 residues.

This clonotype was seen only once. The chain recombines TRBV10-3 with TRBJ1-2; TRBD1 agrees at 7 bases. The CDR3 has 16 residues. Trimming at V came to 10 bases and at J to 0 bases, leaving 14 bases not matched to a gene. Germline loops: CDR1 ENHRY, CDR2 SYGVKD. The chain's CDR3 is CARTRGQLGTNYGYTF. The CDR3, as DNA: TGTGCCAGAACTCGGGGACAGTTGGGGACTAACTATGGCTACACCTTC.

This clonotype was found many times. V gene TRBV7-9 combines with J gene TRBJ2-5; D possibly corresponds to TRBD1 (6 bases). The CDR3 consists of 15 residues. Per the germline V gene, CDR1 is SEHNR and CDR2 is FQNEAQ (reference sequence). V lost 6 bases and J 2 bases, leaving 16 bases between the germline ends. This CDR3 reads CASSPSLRGQETQYF. The CDR3 DNA sequence: TGTGCCAGCAGTCCATCTTTGAGGGGGCAAGAGACCCAGTACTTC. The full variable domain, with the rest looked up from reference TRBV7-9 and TRBJ2-5, is DTGVSQNPRHKITKRGQNVTFRCDPISEHNRLYWYRQTLGQGPEFLTYFQNEAQLEKSRLLSDRFSAERPKGSFSTLEIQRTEQGDSAMYLCASSPSLRGQETQYFGPGTRLLVL.

This clonotype was counted a few times. The CDR3, as DNA: TGTGCCAGCAGCTTATCTGTCGGGACAGGGGGGACTGAAGCTTTCTTT. Translating it yields CASSLSVGTGGTEAFF. The rearrangement uses TRBV5-8 and TRBJ1-1; TRBD1 matches at 11 bases. The CDR3 spans 16 residues. The germline V gene has CDR1 SGHTS and CDR2 YDEGEE. The ends lost 2 bases at V and 5 bases at J; junction bases unmatched: 8.

The genes are TRBV7-9 and TRBJ2-7, with D perhaps matching TRBD1 (5 bases). The germline V and J ends were trimmed by 0 bases and 2 bases, with 11 bases remaining between them. Looked up from germline, CDR1 is SEHNR and CDR2 is FQNEAQ (reference sequence). This CDR3 is 15 amino acids long. CDR3: CASSLADRSTYEQYF. The CDR3, as DNA: TGTGCCAGCAGCTTAGCCGACAGAAGCACCTACGAGCAGTACTTC.

To note about this clonotype: A much larger clone lies a single base off, so this may be a read error. This chain joins TRBV19 and TRBJ2-7, with TRBD1 matching over 7 bases. From germline, CDR1 is LNHDA and CDR2 SQIVND (reference sequence). J was trimmed by 3 bases and V by 8 bases; bases with no gene match: 13. The CDR3 is made up of 15 amino acids. CDR3 nucleotide sequence: TGTGCCAGTTCCCCCTCGACAGGGATCGGCTACGAGCAGTACTTC. Residues: CASSPSTGIGYEQYF.

The chain carries TRBV10-3 and TRBJ1-5; weak D call: TRBD1 (6 bases). Germline V lookup: CDR1 ENHRY, CDR2 SYGVKD. V shed 11 bases and J shed 5 bases, with 25 bases lying between them. There are 16 residues in the CDR3. The CDR3 protein is CAGSVQGGQSHQPQHF. CDR3 nucleotide sequence: TGTGCCGGCAGTGTTCAAGGAGGACAGTCCCATCAGCCCCAGCATTTT.

This clonotype was picked up a small number of times. This sequence joins TRBV7-3 and TRBJ2-5; D unresolved. V gave up 2 bases and J gave up 14 bases, with 15 bases separating them. The CDR3 contains 12 residues. Germline CDR1 reads SGHTA; CDR2 reads FQGTGA. CDR3 in amino acids: CASSLGASPFYF. In DNA, the CDR3 is TGTGCCAGCAGCTTAGGAGCCAGCCCTTTTTACTTC.

This clonotype was counted once. A much larger clone sits a single nucleotide away, making a read error possible. The conserved phenylalanine or tryptophan is not found at the CDR3 terminus, so this likely reflects a read error. V and J are TRBV10-2 and TRBJ2-7; 9 nucleotides match TRBD2. Germline values: CDR1 WSHSY, CDR2 SAAADI. The CDR3 contains 14 residues. Germline trimming cut 2 bases from V and 5 bases from J; bases unmatched to any gene: 4. CDR3 residues: CASSEAGGRHEQYS. The CDR3 DNA reads TGCGCCAGCAGTGAGGCGGGAGGGCGGCACGAGCAGTACTCC.

The chain combines TRBV25-1 with TRBJ1-6; D uncertain. The germline gives CDR1 MGHDK, CDR2 SYGVNS. Trimming took 5 bases from V and 6 from J, leaving 11 bases between them. CDR3 length: 14 residues. DNA for the CDR3: TGTGCCAGCAGTTATGGCCTCATTAATTCACCCCTCCACTTT. Protein: CASSYGLINSPLHF.

This clonotype was recorded many times. The J gene is TRBJ1-1, the V gene TRBV2; 9 bases agree with TRBD1. V gave up 6 bases and J gave up 11 bases; unmatched junction bases: 7. The CDR3 extends over 12 amino acids. From germline, CDR1 is SNHLY and CDR2 FYNNEI. The DNA of the CDR3 is TGTGCCAGCAGACCGGGACAGGGAGTTGCTTTCTTT. Translation: CASRPGQGVAFF.

On this clonotype: A much bigger clone sits one base away, suggesting this may be a read error. The rearrangement uses TRBV9 and TRBJ2-5; D perhaps matches TRBD1 (7 bases). The CDR3 contains 15 residues. Deletions cut 2 bases from V and 7 bases from J, with 18 bases between. CDR1 is SGDLS, CDR2 YYNGEE, per germline. CDR3 sequence (DNA): TGTGCCAGCAGCGTTCTAGAGGGGGCCGGGGGGACCCAGTACTTC. Its translation is CASSVLEGAGGTQYF.